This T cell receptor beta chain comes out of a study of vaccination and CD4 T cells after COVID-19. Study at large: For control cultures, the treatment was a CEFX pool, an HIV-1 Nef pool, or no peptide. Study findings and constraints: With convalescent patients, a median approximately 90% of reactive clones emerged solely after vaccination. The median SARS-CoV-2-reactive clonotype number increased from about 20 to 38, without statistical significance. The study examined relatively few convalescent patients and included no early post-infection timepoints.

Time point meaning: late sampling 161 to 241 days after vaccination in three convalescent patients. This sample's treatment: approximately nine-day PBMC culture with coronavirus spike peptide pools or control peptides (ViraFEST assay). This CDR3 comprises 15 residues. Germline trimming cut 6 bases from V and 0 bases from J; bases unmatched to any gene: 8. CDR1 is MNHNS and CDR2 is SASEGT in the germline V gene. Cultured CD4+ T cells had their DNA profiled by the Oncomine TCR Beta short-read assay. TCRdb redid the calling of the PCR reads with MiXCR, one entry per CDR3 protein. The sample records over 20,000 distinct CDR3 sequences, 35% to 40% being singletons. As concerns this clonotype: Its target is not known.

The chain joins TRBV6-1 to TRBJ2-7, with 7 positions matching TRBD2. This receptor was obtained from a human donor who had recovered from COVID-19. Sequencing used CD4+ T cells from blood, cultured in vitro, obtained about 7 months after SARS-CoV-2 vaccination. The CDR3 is CASRDSGIDSYEQYF. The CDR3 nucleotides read TGTGCCAGCAGAGACAGCGGGATCGACTCCTACGAGCAGTACTTC.